This TCR beta chain was recovered during a study of early T cells in non-severe SARS-CoV-2 infection. As for the study in general: Sequencing input comprised bulk RNA from unsorted whole blood; chain pairing was not available. Study-level points and caveats: Clonotype matching in VDJdb favored anti-spike CD8 responses and did not capture private and CD4 specificities.

This clonotype was seen at least ten times. Its antigen is not identified. Germline V gene data show CDR1 as MGHRA and CDR2 as YSYEKL. The CDR3 is 17 residues long. The J segment lost 7 bases and the V segment lost 4 bases, leaving 13 bases of the junction unmatched. As part of library construction, unique molecular identifiers were attached to individual cDNA molecules. TCRdb analysed the 5' RACE reads with MiXCR anew, one entry per CDR3 protein. The sample carries tens of thousands of distinct CDR3 sequences, around 10% recorded once. The sequencing here drew on whole blood, taken at baseline. J is TRBJ2-1 and V is TRBV4-1, with TRBD2 matching 10 bases. The receptor was derived from an adult who was a healthcare worker with PCR-confirmed SARS-CoV-2 infection or an uninfected control (not recorded which). For the CDR3, the DNA is TGCGCCAGCAGCCCAGGTAGCGGGAGGTCCCTGGGGAATGAGCAGTTCTTC. This sequence encodes CASSPGSGRSLGNEQFF.